Listed below are T cell receptor beta chains from one sample, sequenced in a study of T cell responses to AZD1222 COVID-19 vaccine. Using immunoSEQ multiplex PCR, the repertoire was profiled, and TCRdb retains in-frame clones only, with some absent. In the table there are 95,000 to 150,000 clones, about 89% of which are singletons. The starting material was peripheral blood, obtained on day 0 of MenACWY control vaccination. The receptors derive from an adult in good health. Both conserved end residues are part of each CDR3. Fields, in order: V gene, J gene, clone size, D gene, CDR3 protein, CDR3 DNA. D genes are given only for firm matches. The size entry is marked missing in some rows and otherwise reads once, few, many or a size class.

>TRBV7-9|TRBJ2-1|-|-
CASSRSGSSYNEQFF
TGTGCCAGCAGCCGTAGCGGTTCTTCCTACAATGAGCAGTTCTTC
>TRBV5-5|TRBJ2-1|-|TRBD1
CASSLGTGNEQFF
TGTGCCAGCAGCTTGGGGACAGGGAACGAGCAGTTCTTC
>TRBV7-2|TRBJ1-1|-|-
CASSLGGTVNTEAFF
TGTGCCAGCAGCTTAGGCGGGACGGTGAACACTGAAGCTTTCTTT
>TRBV9|TRBJ1-1|-|-
CASSPDPRGHTEAFF
TGTGCCAGCAGCCCAGACCCCAGGGGCCACACTGAAGCTTTCTTT
>TRBV19|TRBJ2-2|-|-
CASIRGDPNTGELFF
TGTGCTAGTATACGGGGAGACCCCAACACCGGGGAGCTGTTTTTT
>TRBV29-1|TRBJ1-4|-|-
CSAAGGGSFEKLFF
TGCAGCGCCGCGGGGGGGGGAAGCTTTGAAAAACTGTTTTTT
>TRBV6-5|TRBJ1-2|-|-
CASSPDSSWCTF
TGTGCCAGCAGTCCGGACAGTAGCTGGTGCACCTTC
>TRBV7-9|TRBJ1-1|-|-
CASSFPVIGSRLNTEAFF
TGTGCCAGCAGCTTTCCCGTGATCGGTAGCAGGCTGAACACTGAAGCTTTCTTT
>TRBV11-3|TRBJ2-7|-|-
CASSLRRQGFDEQYF
TGTGCCAGCAGCTTAAGAAGGCAGGGTTTCGACGAGCAGTACTTC
>TRBV19|TRBJ1-1|-|-
CASSRLDGVGAFF
TGTGCCAGTAGCCGGCTTGACGGGGTAGGAGCTTTCTTT
>TRBV4-2|TRBJ1-6|-|TRBD1
CASSQDRDREYYNSPLHF
TGTGCCAGCAGCCAAGATAGAGACAGGGAATACTATAATTCACCCCTCCACTTT
>TRBV5-6|TRBJ1-4|-|-
CASSLFPGDEKLFF
TGTGCCAGCAGCTTGTTTCCTGGGGATGAAAAACTGTTTTTT
>TRBV9|TRBJ2-1|-|TRBD1
CASSVTGGNEQFF
TGTGCCAGCAGCGTAACAGGGGGCAATGAGCAGTTCTTC
>TRBV7-2|TRBJ2-7|-|-
CASSPTGLEVFEQYF
TGTGCCAGCAGCCCAACCGGGCTAGAGGTCTTCGAGCAGTACTTC
>TRBV7-2|TRBJ2-1|-|-
CASSPGTAWDEQFF
TGTGCCAGCAGCCCAGGGACCGCGTGGGATGAGCAGTTCTTC
>TRBV11-3|TRBJ1-1|-|-
CASSLGVGRRNTEAFF
TGTGCCAGCAGCTTAGGAGTAGGGCGGAGGAACACTGAAGCTTTCTTT
>TRBV30|TRBJ1-3|once|-
CAWSVGVWGGNTIYF
TGTGCCTGGAGTGTAGGTGTTTGGGGTGGAAACACCATATATTTT
>TRBV12-3/TRBV12-4|TRBJ2-1|once|TRBD1
CASSPGQAAGQFF
TGTGCCAGCAGTCCCGGACAGGCGGCGGGGCAGTTCTTC
>TRBV5-6|TRBJ2-1|-|-
CASSLVDSNEQFF
TGTGCCAGCAGCTTGGTGGACTCCAATGAGCAGTTCTTC
>TRBV3-1/TRBV3-2|TRBJ2-2|-|TRBD1
CASSRGTNTGELFF
TGTGCCAGCTCCAGGGGGACGAACACCGGGGAGCTGTTTTTT
>TRBV4-2|TRBJ1-3|-|-
CASSPTSTDGNTIYF
TGTGCCAGCAGCCCAACATCGACAGACGGAAACACCATATATTTT
>TRBV7-2|TRBJ1-5|-|TRBD1
CASSLGQGARQPQHF
TGTGCCAGCAGCTTAGGCCAGGGGGCCAGGCAGCCCCAGCATTTT
>TRBV5-4|TRBJ2-7|-|-
CASSLDVGEQYF
TGTGCCAGCAGCTTGGACGTAGGCGAGCAGTACTTC
>TRBV28|TRBJ2-5|once|-
CASSRETQYF
TGTGCCAGCAGTCGGGAGACCCAGTACTTC
>TRBV13|TRBJ2-1|-|-
CASSLERGQKQFF
TGTGCCAGCAGCTTAGAGCGTGGACAGAAGCAGTTCTTC
>TRBV19|TRBJ1-1|medium-sized|-
CASREPQGYPEAFF
TGTGCCAGTAGGGAACCGCAGGGGTACCCTGAAGCTTTCTTT
>TRBV2|TRBJ1-1|-|-
CASIRAAEAFF
TGTGCCAGCATCCGAGCTGCCGAAGCTTTCTTT
>TRBV21-1|TRBJ1-2|-|-
CASSKVNPGGNGYTF
TGTGCCAGCAGCAAAGTTAACCCAGGGGGTAATGGCTACACCTTC
>TRBV7-6|TRBJ1-3|-|TRBD1
CASSLYPGQAKNTIYF
TGTGCCAGCAGCTTATACCCGGGACAGGCAAAGAACACCATATATTTT
>TRBV7-6|TRBJ1-5|-|-
CASSPINQPQHF
TGTGCCAGCAGCCCTATAAACCAGCCCCAGCATTTT
>TRBV10-3|TRBJ1-1|-|-
CAIRPGGMNTEAFF
TGTGCCATCAGGCCTGGGGGGATGAACACTGAAGCTTTCTTT
>TRBV2|TRBJ1-4|-|-
CASRTVSTNEKLFF
TGTGCCAGCAGGACAGTGTCAACTAATGAAAAACTGTTTTTT
>TRBV30|TRBJ1-2|-|-
CAWSTGAGGYTF
TGTGCCTGGAGTACGGGGGCCGGTGGCTACACCTTC
>TRBV6-4|TRBJ2-3|-|-
CASSDGGGEVDTQYF
TGTGCCAGCAGTGACGGAGGGGGCGAAGTAGATACGCAGTATTTT
>TRBV18|TRBJ1-1|-|TRBD1
CASSGQGMNTEAFF
TGTGCCAGCTCGGGACAGGGGATGAACACTGAAGCTTTCTTT
>TRBV6-4|TRBJ2-1|-|-
CASSEEPSGHNEQFF
TGTGCCAGCAGTGAGGAGCCCTCGGGTCACAATGAGCAGTTCTTC
>TRBV5-1|TRBJ2-3|-|-
CASSLVPGTDTQYF
TGCGCCAGCAGCTTGGTTCCGGGCACAGATACGCAGTATTTT
>TRBV7-9|TRBJ2-7|few|-
CASSLVQINYEQYF
TGTGCCAGCAGCTTAGTACAGATCAACTACGAGCAGTACTTC
>TRBV7-6|TRBJ2-3|once|TRBD2
CASSLRTSRADTQYF
TGTGCCAGCAGCCTACGGACTAGCCGTGCAGATACGCAGTATTTT
>TRBV6-6|TRBJ2-2|-|-
CASSPTVNTGELFF
TGTGCCAGCAGCCCGACAGTGAACACCGGGGAGCTGTTTTTT
>TRBV3-1/TRBV3-2|TRBJ2-7|once|-
CASSPGTHEQYF
TGTGCCAGCAGCCCGGGGACCCACGAGCAGTACTTC
>TRBV11-2|TRBJ2-1|-|-
CASSLGGSAYNEQFF
TGTGCCAGCAGCTTAGGGGGAAGTGCCTACAATGAGCAGTTCTTC
>TRBV27|TRBJ2-7|-|-
CASSFGSGSYKQYF
TGTGCCAGCAGTTTCGGCAGCGGTTCCTACAAGCAGTACTTC
>TRBV12-5|TRBJ2-5|-|-
CASGPPTYETQYF
TGTGCTAGTGGCCCCCCAACGTACGAGACCCAGTACTTC
>TRBV2|TRBJ2-1|-|-
CASVRILDEQFF
TGTGCCAGCGTTAGGATTTTGGATGAGCAGTTCTTC
>TRBV21-1|TRBJ1-5|-|-
CASSNLHCRELRNQPQHF
TGTGCCAGCAGCAACCTTCACTGCCGGGAACTACGAAACCAGCCCCAGCATTTT
>TRBV12-3/TRBV12-4|TRBJ1-2|-|-
CASSSQGGGYTF
TGTGCCAGCAGTTCGCAGGGAGGCGGCTACACCTTC
>TRBV11-2|TRBJ2-2|-|TRBD1
CASSYGTANTGELFF
TGTGCCAGCAGCTACGGGACAGCGAACACCGGGGAGCTGTTTTTT
>TRBV28|TRBJ2-1|-|-
CASSLAAAGPNEQFF
TGTGCCAGCAGTTTAGCCGCAGCTGGGCCCAATGAGCAGTTCTTC
>TRBV18|TRBJ2-4|-|TRBD1
CASSPPGTVAKNIQYF
TGTGCCAGCTCACCACCCGGGACAGTAGCCAAAAACATTCAGTACTTC
>TRBV15|TRBJ1-1|few|-
CATSRDLGTEAFF
TGTGCCACCAGCAGAGATTTGGGGACTGAAGCTTTCTTT
>TRBV11-1|TRBJ2-7|once|-
CASSWSESSYEQYF
TGTGCCAGCAGTTGGTCGGAGAGCTCCTACGAGCAGTACTTC
>TRBV28|TRBJ1-3|-|-
CASSWGANSGNTIYF
TGTGCCAGCAGTTGGGGGGCCAACTCTGGAAACACCATATATTTT
>TRBV9|TRBJ2-1|-|TRBD2
CASSVGASGRLNEQFF
TGTGCCAGCAGCGTAGGGGCTAGCGGGAGGTTAAATGAGCAGTTCTTC